This T cell receptor (beta chain) is from a study of monozygotic twins with inflammatory bowel disease. TCRdb reanalyzed the 5' RACE reads and collapses them to one entry per CDR3 protein, without DNA. This table holds approximately 300,000 distinct CDR3 sequences. The germline V gene has CDR1 MNHNS and CDR2 SASEGT. The CDR3 has 14 residues. The specimen was blood. The origin of this receptor is a human donor with ulcerative colitis or Crohn's disease, or a healthy co-twin of an affected twin (not recorded which). The V and J genes are TRBV6-1 and TRBJ2-2; there is no DNA to check the TCRdb D call of TRBD2. The CDR3 sequence: CATQGLLNTGELFF.